Following are 27 T cell receptor beta chains from one sample sequenced in a study of PD-1 blockade in classical Hodgkin lymphoma. This table comes from immunoSEQ multiplex PCR, and its TCRdb copy is limited to in-frame clones, with some not included. Among about 58,000 clones listed, 91% were seen once. All patients relapsed after autologous stem cell transplantation, and brentuximab vedotin exposure varied. This specimen consisted of peripheral blood mononuclear cells (PBMCs), obtained before the second cycle of nivolumab. These TCRs come from a human donor with classical Hodgkin lymphoma.

The chain is built from TRBV28 and TRBJ2-3; 8 bases match TRBD1. V was pared by 5 bases and J by 0 bases, with 7 bases of the junction left unmatched. The CDR3 is made up of 16 amino acids. Germline V gives CDR1 MDHEN, CDR2 SYDVKM. CDR3 nucleotide sequence: TGTGCCAGCAGTCCCCTCCGGGACAGGAGCACAGATACGCAGTATTTT. It translates to CASSPLRDRSTDTQYF.

CDR3 nucleotide sequence: TGTGCCAGTAGTGTCCCCGGGCAGGGAGTTTATGGCTACACCTTC. It codes for CASSVPGQGVYGYTF. V and J are TRBV19 and TRBJ1-2, with D possibly TRBD1 on 5 matching bases. Germline lookup yields CDR1 LNHDA and CDR2 SQIVND (reference sequence). The CDR3 loop spans 15 amino acids. V was clipped by 5 bases and J by 5 bases, with 18 bases between them. The full variable domain, completed using reference TRBV19 and TRBJ1-2, is DGGITQSPKYLFRKEGQNVTLSCEQNLNHDAMYWYRQDPGQGLRLIYYSQIVNDFQKGDIAEGYSVSREKKESFPLTVTSAQKNPTAFYLCASSVPGQGVYGYTFGSGTRLTVV.

The rearrangement uses TRBV28 and TRBJ2-7; 10 positions match TRBD1. The CDR3 sequence is 18 residues long. With V trimmed by 6 bases and J by 2 bases, 16 bases remained unmatched. Germline values: CDR1 MDHEN, CDR2 SYDVKM. The CDR3 sequence is CASSAGQGIPLSAYEQYF. CDR3 in DNA: TGTGCCAGCAGCGCGGGACAGGGGATCCCCTTATCTGCCTACGAGCAGTACTTC.

V usage is TRBV30 and J usage is TRBJ1-3, with D maybe TRBD1 (5 bases). V lost 3 bases and J lost 3, with 12 bases in between. The CDR3 is 14 residues long. The germline V gene encodes CDR1 GTSNPN and CDR2 SVGIG (reference sequence). CDR3 residues: CAWRYRTLGNTIYF. The CDR3, as DNA: TGTGCCTGGAGGTACAGGACACTTGGAAACACCATATATTTT.

The J gene is TRBJ2-7, the V gene TRBV6-5; 10 bases map to TRBD2. This CDR3 region has 15 residues. Germline CDR1 MNHEY, CDR2 SVGAGI. The J segment lost 6 bases and the V segment lost 2 bases, leaving 7 bases of the junction unmatched. The CDR3 is CASSYQVAGGSEQYF. Written as DNA, the CDR3 is TGTGCCAGCAGTTACCAGGTAGCGGGGGGTTCCGAGCAGTACTTC.

The V gene is TRBV28, the J gene TRBJ1-5; TRBD1 aligns across 8 bases. With 1 base clipped from V and 3 bases from J, the junction kept 5 bases outside the gene matches. Germline V lookup: CDR1 MDHEN, CDR2 SYDVKM. The CDR3 totals 16 residues. The CDR3 region is CASSLLGQGTNQPQHF. CDR3 in DNA: TGTGCCAGCAGTTTATTAGGACAGGGAACCAATCAGCCCCAGCATTTT.

This clone has just one count. This rearrangement joins TRBV7-3 to TRBJ2-2; possibly TRBD2 for D (5 bases). The length of the CDR3 is 12 residues. The germline V gene has CDR1 SGHTA and CDR2 FQGTGA. Trimming took off 6 bases at V and 9 bases at J, with 11 bases between the two ends. The CDR3 protein is CASRLGTRELFF. The CDR3 DNA follows: TGTGCCAGCAGACTAGGTACCCGGGAGCTGTTTTTT.

V and J are TRBV6-6 and TRBJ2-7; no definite D call. This CDR3 region has 16 residues. V lost 3 bases, J lost 0 bases, and 15 bases lay in between. Germline V lookup: CDR1 MNHNY, CDR2 SVGAGI (reference sequence). CDR3 bases: TGTGCCAGCAGTTATACCGACGACTTGAGCTCCTACGAGCAGTACTTC. As protein: CASSYTDDLSSYEQYF.

The chain is built from TRBV18 and TRBJ2-7; TRBD1 might be the D (5 bases). V lost 3 bases to trimming and J lost 0 bases, with 12 bases between them. The CDR3 spans 15 residues. Germline V gene sequence: CDR1 KGHSH, CDR2 LQKENI. This CDR3 is CASSPDRRISYEQYF. The CDR3 DNA sequence: TGTGCCAGCTCACCCGACAGACGGATCTCCTACGAGCAGTACTTC.

The V call is TRBV7-2, the J call TRBJ2-2; D uncertain. This CDR3 is 15 amino acids long. V lost 5 bases to trimming and J lost 3 bases, with 13 bases between them. The germline CDR1 and CDR2 sequences are SGHTA and FQGNSA. The CDR3 region is CASSPLPGDTGELFF. Here the CDR3 DNA reads TGTGCCAGCAGCCCGTTACCTGGGGACACCGGGGAGCTGTTTTTT.

The chain couples TRBV5-5 to TRBJ2-3; D is perhaps TRBD1 or TRBD2 (5 bases each). Germline values: CDR1 SGHKS, CDR2 YYEKEE (reference sequence). Trimming removed 0 bases from V and 3 bases from J, with 17 bases in between. The CDR3 has 17 amino acids. In DNA form, the CDR3 reads TGTGCCAGCAGCTTGGTGGGGCTAGCTAGGGCTACAGATACGCAGTATTTT. This encodes CASSLVGLARATDTQYF.

The gene calls are TRBV6-4 and TRBJ1-2, with 7 positions matching TRBD1. Trimming cost V 2 bases and J 2 bases; bases outside gene matches: 20. This CDR3 comprises 20 residues. CDR1 and CDR2 (germline): MRHNA, SNTAGT. Here the CDR3 reads CASSDPFKRPGQPPNYGYTF. The CDR3 DNA sequence: TGTGCCAGCAGTGACCCATTTAAGCGCCCGGGACAGCCTCCCAACTATGGCTACACCTTC.

This rearrangement joins TRBV5-1 to TRBJ2-5, with TRBD2 matching over 8 bases. Germline CDR1 SGHRS, CDR2 YFSETQ. V was pared by 7 bases and J by 0 bases, with 17 bases of the junction left unmatched. The CDR3 is made up of 18 amino acids. The CDR3 nucleotides read TGCGCCAGCTCCCCCGGGACTAGATCCCTTGTGTACCAAGAGACCCAGTACTTC. It specifies CASSPGTRSLVYQETQYF.

V and J are TRBV9 and TRBJ1-5; D may be TRBD1 (6 bases). In germline, CDR1 is SGDLS, CDR2 YYNGEE. The CDR3 is 15 amino acids. V was pared by 0 bases and J by 4 bases, with 11 bases between. For the CDR3, the DNA is TGTGCCAGCAGCGTAGGCGGGGGCGAGAATCAGCCCCAGCATTTT. Translated: CASSVGGGENQPQHF.

The rearrangement uses TRBV19 and TRBJ1-1, with a weak D call TRBD1 (6 bases). V was clipped by 7 bases and J by 1 base, with 13 bases between them. This CDR3 spans 14 amino acids. Germline assignment: CDR1 LNHDA and CDR2 SQIVND (reference sequence). The CDR3 DNA is TGTGCCAGTAACCCCGGGACACCGAACACTGAAGCTTTCTTT. It codes for CASNPGTPNTEAFF.

The chain recombines TRBV5-6 with TRBJ2-5; TRBD2 is a possible D gene (5 bases). Germline V gene sequence: CDR1 SGHDT, CDR2 YYEEEE. The V and J ends lost 2 bases and 5 bases respectively, with 13 bases between them. The CDR3 runs 14 residues. Written as DNA, the CDR3 is TGTGCCAGCAGCTTTGTGGGAGCTGTGGAGACCCAGTACTTC. This encodes CASSFVGAVETQYF.

The chain combines TRBV7-9 with TRBJ2-1; 8 nucleotides align to TRBD2. Per the germline V gene, CDR1 is SEHNR and CDR2 is FQNEAQ (reference sequence). This CDR3 comprises 16 residues. V was pared by 2 bases and J by 7 bases, with 10 bases of the junction left unmatched. The CDR3 sequence: CASSLQAGLGPNEQFF. CDR3 in DNA: TGTGCCAGCAGCTTACAAGCGGGACTAGGACCTAATGAGCAGTTCTTC.

This rearrangement joins TRBV11-2 to TRBJ2-3, with D possibly matching TRBD2 (5 bases). V was clipped by 3 bases and J by 0 bases, with 10 bases between them. The V gene's germline CDR1 is SGHAT and CDR2 FQNNGV. There are 15 residues in the CDR3. The CDR3 nucleotides are TGTGCCAGCAGCTTGTTTACTAGTAGCACAGATACGCAGTATTTT. Its translation is CASSLFTSSTDTQYF.

The chain uses TRBV7-2 and TRBJ1-2; the D is unclear. The germline V gene has CDR1 SGHTA and CDR2 FQGNSA. The length of the CDR3 is 13 residues. The germline V and J ends were trimmed by 1 base and 3 bases, with 6 bases remaining between them. The CDR3 DNA follows: TGTGCCAGCAGCTTAGACAGCGACTATGGCTACACCTTC. As protein: CASSLDSDYGYTF.

The chain recombines TRBV6-4 with TRBJ1-2, with D unresolved. The CDR3 sequence is 13 residues long. Germline loops: CDR1 MRHNA, CDR2 SNTAGT. Trimming shortened V by 2 bases and J by 0 bases, and 4 bases separated the two germline ends. The DNA of the CDR3 is TGTGCCAGCAGTGACACGGCTAACTATGGCTACACCTTC. As protein: CASSDTANYGYTF.

J is TRBJ2-1 and V is TRBV30; 9 bases align to TRBD2. V shed 6 bases, J shed 9 bases, and the junction held 15 bases outside the gene matches. The CDR3 sequence is 15 residues long. Germline V gene data show CDR1 as GTSNPN and CDR2 as SVGIG (reference sequence). The DNA of the CDR3 is TGTGCCTGCAAAATTCTTAGCGGGAGTGGGAGTGAGCAGTTCTTC. This codes for CACKILSGSGSEQFF.

This sequence joins TRBV11-2 and TRBJ1-1; possibly TRBD1 for D (6 bases). Germline V CDR1 and CDR2: SGHAT, FQNNGV. The CDR3 is 15 residues long. V was pared by 2 bases and J by 2 bases, with 12 bases between. The chain's CDR3 is CASSLRTAPNTEAFF. CDR3 nucleotide sequence: TGTGCCAGCAGCTTAAGGACAGCTCCCAACACTGAAGCTTTCTTT.

The chain couples TRBV27 to TRBJ2-7; a weak D match, TRBD2 (6 bases). The V and J ends lost 8 bases and 3 bases respectively, with 20 bases between them. CDR1 is MNHEY, CDR2 SMNVEV, per germline (reference sequence). The CDR3 consists of 15 residues. This chain's CDR3 is CASGRGVGGIYEQYF. CDR3 in DNA: TGTGCCAGCGGCCGTGGCGTGGGAGGCATCTACGAGCAGTACTTC.

The V gene is TRBV19, the J gene TRBJ2-7, with 8 bases fitting TRBD1. Per germline, CDR1 LNHDA and CDR2 SQIVND (reference sequence). The V segment lost 5 bases and the J segment 6 bases; nucleotides outside the gene matches: 9. The CDR3 is 14 amino acids. CDR3 amino acids: CASSAQGVAGEQYF. The CDR3 DNA sequence: TGTGCCAGTAGTGCACAGGGGGTCGCAGGCGAGCAGTACTTC.

This clone has just a few counts. The rearrangement joins TRBV18 to TRBJ1-1, with D perhaps matching TRBD1 (5 bases). V lost 6 bases, J lost 2 bases, and 16 bases lay in between. CDR1 is KGHSH and CDR2 is LQKENI in the germline V gene. The CDR3 totals 15 residues. CDR3 loop: CASSQTSTANTEAFF. The CDR3 bases are TGTGCCAGCTCCCAGACCTCGACAGCCAACACTGAAGCTTTCTTT.

A single count supports this clone. In DNA, the CDR3 is TGTGCCAGCAGTGAAAAACTAGCTTCCAATGAGCAGTTCTTC. Translating it yields CASSEKLASNEQFF. The J gene is TRBJ2-1, the V gene TRBV6-4, with D tentatively TRBD2 (6 bases). The CDR3 is 14 amino acids. Trimming cost V 3 bases and J 6 bases, with 12 bases left between them. CDR1 and CDR2 from the germline V gene are MRHNA and SNTAGT.

The chain joins TRBV30 to TRBJ2-3; the match to TRBD1 covers 10 bases. The CDR3 is 16 residues long. Germline V lookup: CDR1 GTSNPN, CDR2 SVGIG (reference sequence). The ends lost 5 bases at V and 2 bases at J; junction bases unmatched: 10. The CDR3, as DNA: TGTGCCTGGGAAAGACCGGGACAGGGGCCCACAGATACGCAGTATTTT. Translation gives CAWERPGQGPTDTQYF.